The TCR beta chain described here comes from a study of blood T cell repertoires in COVID-19. Looking at the study overall: Donors in the United States, Italy and Spain gave samples during acute or convalescent COVID-19. T cells, B-cell-depleted T cells, or PBMCs supplied cDNA or gDNA.

The J segment lost 2 bases and the V segment lost 3 bases, leaving 6 bases of the junction unmatched. CDR3 length: 18 amino acids. Germline assignment: CDR1 MDHEN and CDR2 SYDVKM. Produced via immunoSEQ multiplex PCR; TCRdb's table is partial and in-frame only. Of fewer than 300,000 clones listed, roughly 85% were seen once; the top ten hold over 8.5%. The receptor was isolated from a woman in her forties or fifties who had recovered from COVID-19. The sequenced sample was peripheral blood. The chain is built from TRBV28 and TRBJ2-2; 13 nucleotides agree with TRBD2. CDR3 loop: CASSFPGLAGANTGELFF. The CDR3 coding sequence is TGTGCCAGCAGTTTCCCCGGACTAGCGGGGGCCAACACCGGGGAGCTGTTTTTT.